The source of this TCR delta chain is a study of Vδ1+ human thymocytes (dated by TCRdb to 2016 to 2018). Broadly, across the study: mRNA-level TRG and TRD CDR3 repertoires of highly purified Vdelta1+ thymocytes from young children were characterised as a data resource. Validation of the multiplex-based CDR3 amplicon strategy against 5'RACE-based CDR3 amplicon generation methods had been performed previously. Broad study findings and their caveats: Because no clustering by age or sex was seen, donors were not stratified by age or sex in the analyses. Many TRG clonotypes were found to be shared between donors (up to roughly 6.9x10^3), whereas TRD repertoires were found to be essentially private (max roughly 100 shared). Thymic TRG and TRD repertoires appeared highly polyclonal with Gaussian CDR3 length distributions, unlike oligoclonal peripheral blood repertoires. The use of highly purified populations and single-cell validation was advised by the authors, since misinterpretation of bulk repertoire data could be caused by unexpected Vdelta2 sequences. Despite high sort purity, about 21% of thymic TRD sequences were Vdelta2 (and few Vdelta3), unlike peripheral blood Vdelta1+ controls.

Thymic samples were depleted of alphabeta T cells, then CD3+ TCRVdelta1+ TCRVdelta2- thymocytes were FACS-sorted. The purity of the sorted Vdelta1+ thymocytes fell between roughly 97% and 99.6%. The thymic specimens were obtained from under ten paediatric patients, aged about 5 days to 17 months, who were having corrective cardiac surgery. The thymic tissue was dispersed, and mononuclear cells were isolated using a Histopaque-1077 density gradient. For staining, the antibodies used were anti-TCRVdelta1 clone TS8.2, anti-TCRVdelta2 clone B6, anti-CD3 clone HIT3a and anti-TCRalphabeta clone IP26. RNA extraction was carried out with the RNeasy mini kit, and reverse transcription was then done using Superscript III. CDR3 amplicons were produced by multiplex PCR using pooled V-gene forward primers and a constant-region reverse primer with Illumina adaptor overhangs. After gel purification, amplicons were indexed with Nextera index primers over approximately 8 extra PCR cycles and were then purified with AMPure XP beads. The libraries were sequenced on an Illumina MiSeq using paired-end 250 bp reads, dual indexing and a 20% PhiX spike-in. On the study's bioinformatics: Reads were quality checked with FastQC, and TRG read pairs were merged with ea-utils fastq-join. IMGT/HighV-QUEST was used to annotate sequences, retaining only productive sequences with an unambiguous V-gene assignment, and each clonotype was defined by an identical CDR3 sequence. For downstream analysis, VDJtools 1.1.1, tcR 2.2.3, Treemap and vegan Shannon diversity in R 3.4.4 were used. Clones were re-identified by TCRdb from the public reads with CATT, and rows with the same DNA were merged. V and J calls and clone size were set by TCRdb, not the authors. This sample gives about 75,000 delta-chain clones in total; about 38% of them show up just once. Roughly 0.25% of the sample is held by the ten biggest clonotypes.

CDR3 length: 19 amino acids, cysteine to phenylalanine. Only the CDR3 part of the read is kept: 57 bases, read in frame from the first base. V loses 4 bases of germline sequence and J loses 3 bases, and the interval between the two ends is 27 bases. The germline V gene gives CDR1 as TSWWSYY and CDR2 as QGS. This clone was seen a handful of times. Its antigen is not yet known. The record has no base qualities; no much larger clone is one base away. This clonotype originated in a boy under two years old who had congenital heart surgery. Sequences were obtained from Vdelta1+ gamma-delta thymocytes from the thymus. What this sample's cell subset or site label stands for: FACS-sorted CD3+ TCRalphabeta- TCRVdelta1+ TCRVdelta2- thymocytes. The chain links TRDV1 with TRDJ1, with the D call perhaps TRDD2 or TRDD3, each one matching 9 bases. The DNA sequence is TGTGCTCTTGGGGGTGCCTTCCTACGAATCGGGGGATACCCCGATAAACTCATCTTT. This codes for CALGGAFLRIGGYPDKLIF.